The 26 T cell receptor beta chains reported below all come from one sample, sequenced in a study of T cell responses to AZD1222 COVID-19 vaccine. Using immunoSEQ multiplex PCR, the repertoire was profiled, and TCRdb retains in-frame clones only, with some absent. The sample consists of 100,000 to 150,000 clones, approximately 88% of them appearing once. Sequences were derived from peripheral blood, sampled on day 0 of AZD1222 vaccination. The receptor set was obtained from an adult in good health.

This chain joins TRBV10-3 and TRBJ2-1; possible D gene TRBD1, 6 bases. The CDR3 has 16 amino acids. V was trimmed by 5 bases and J by 4 bases, leaving 18 bases between them. The germline V gene has CDR1 ENHRY and CDR2 SYGVKD. The CDR3 reads CAISKITPDRYNEQFF. CDR3 sequence (DNA): TGTGCCATCAGTAAGATTACACCGGACAGATACAATGAGCAGTTCTTC.

This chain links TRBV29-1 with TRBJ2-7; D not certain. Germline V gene data show CDR1 as SQVTM and CDR2 as ANQGSEA. There are 11 residues in the CDR3. V dropped 5 bases and J dropped 4 bases, with 9 bases sitting between them. CDR3 loop: CSVLHGYEQYF. Written as DNA, the CDR3 is TGCAGCGTTCTACACGGTTACGAGCAGTACTTC.

The chain uses TRBV6-6 and TRBJ2-1; D remains ambiguous. Per the germline V gene, CDR1 is MNHNY and CDR2 is SVGAGI (reference sequence). V lost 8 bases and J 7 bases, leaving 18 bases between the germline ends. The CDR3 is 14 residues long. CDR3 sequence (DNA): TGTGCCAGCGGGGTCATGAGGTCACGGAATGAGCAGTTCTTC. Translation gives CASGVMRSRNEQFF.

This clone was recorded once. The rearrangement joins TRBV7-6 to TRBJ1-1, with 8 positions matching TRBD1. This CDR3 region has 15 residues. Germline V gene sequence: CDR1 SGHVS, CDR2 FNYEAQ. J lost 5 bases, V lost 6 bases, and 11 bases had no gene match. CDR3 region: CASRKVTGAGTEAFF. In DNA form, the CDR3 reads TGTGCCAGCAGAAAGGTGACAGGGGCGGGAACTGAAGCTTTCTTT.

The chain is built from TRBV24-1 and TRBJ1-5, with D hard to call. V lost 4 bases to trimming and J lost 4 bases, with 4 bases between them. Germline CDR1 and CDR2: KGHDR and SFDVKD. The CDR3 extends over 12 amino acids. The CDR3 region is CATSEENQPQHF. CDR3 sequence (DNA): TGTGCCACCAGTGAGGAAAATCAGCCCCAGCATTTT.

The chain joins TRBV2 to TRBJ2-1; 9 bases are a match to TRBD1. After removal of 7 bases from V and 9 bases from J, the junction contained 22 bases not matched to a gene. Per germline, CDR1 SNHLY and CDR2 FYNNEI. The CDR3 is made up of 18 amino acids. CDR3 amino acids: CASKRTRYPGQGTGEQFF. CDR3 nucleotide sequence: TGTGCCAGCAAGCGCACTCGATACCCGGGACAGGGAACTGGTGAGCAGTTCTTC.

This clone was detected only a few times. The chain links TRBV3-1 (or the pseudogene TRBV3-2) to TRBJ1-2; unclear D gene. The CDR3 is made up of 14 amino acids. CDR1 is LGHDT and CDR2 is YNNKEL in the germline V gene (reference sequence). V lost 2 bases to trimming and J lost 8 bases, with 15 bases between them. In DNA form, the CDR3 reads TGTGCCAGCAGCCAACATAGAAAGGACGGCGGCTACACCTTC. It yields the protein CASSQHRKDGGYTF.

The rearrangement uses TRBV18 and TRBJ1-6, with 8 positions matching TRBD1. Trimming removed 0 bases from V and 9 bases from J; junction bases left unmatched: 13. Germline loops: CDR1 KGHSH, CDR2 LQKENI. CDR3 size: 18 residues. The CDR3 is CASSPPRGQGGRSSPLHF. CDR3 sequence (DNA): TGTGCCAGCTCACCACCAAGAGGACAGGGCGGTCGTAGTTCACCCCTCCACTTT.

V gene TRBV11-2 combines with J gene TRBJ1-1, with 7 nucleotides matching TRBD1. Germline V gives CDR1 SGHAT, CDR2 FQNNGV. After removal of 2 bases from V and 1 base from J, the junction contained 4 bases not matched to a gene. This CDR3 has 15 amino acids. The CDR3, as DNA: TGTGCCAGCAGCTTATTGACAGGGTCGAACACTGAAGCTTTCTTT. Protein: CASSLLTGSNTEAFF.

V is TRBV10-1 and J is TRBJ2-7, with 7 bases aligning to TRBD2. J was trimmed by 5 bases and V by 4 bases; bases with no gene match: 5. Germline assignment: CDR1 WNHNN and CDR2 SYGVQD (reference sequence). The CDR3 runs to 13 residues. CDR3 region: CASSVGLVNEQYF. Written as DNA, the CDR3 is TGCGCCAGCAGTGTCGGACTAGTCAACGAGCAGTACTTC.

In its sample, this clone was seen a few times. The V gene is TRBV6-2 or TRBV6-3, the J gene TRBJ2-5, with D perhaps TRBD2 (5 bases). Deletions cut 2 bases from V and 3 bases from J, with 7 bases between. Looked up from germline, CDR1 is MNHEY and CDR2 is SVGEGT. This CDR3 spans 13 amino acids. The CDR3 loop is CASSYGREETQYF. The DNA of the CDR3 is TGTGCCAGCAGTTACGGGAGAGAAGAGACCCAGTACTTC.

This clone appeared a single time. The V and J genes are TRBV4-1 and TRBJ2-5; possibly TRBD1 for D (6 bases). Per germline, CDR1 MGHRA and CDR2 YSYEKL. V lost 1 base to trimming and J lost 3 bases, with 15 bases between them. The CDR3 runs to 16 residues. CDR3 sequence (DNA): TGCGCCAGCAGCCAAGGATGGAGGACAGCGGAAGAGACCCAGTACTTC. The encoded protein is CASSQGWRTAEETQYF.

This sequence joins TRBV19 and TRBJ1-3; D is perhaps TRBD1 (5 bases). Germline V gives CDR1 LNHDA, CDR2 SQIVND (reference sequence). V lost 4 bases and J lost 1, with 14 bases in between. CDR3 size: 16 residues. The CDR3: CASSTGRPGSGNTIYF. In DNA, the CDR3 is TGTGCCAGTAGTACGGGACGGCCTGGTTCTGGAAACACCATATATTTT.

The chain carries TRBV6-2 or TRBV6-3 and TRBJ1-1; D possibly corresponds to TRBD1 (6 bases). Germline CDR1 MNHEY, CDR2 SVGEGT. The CDR3 contains 13 residues. V was trimmed by 4 bases and J by 2 bases, leaving 8 bases between them. The CDR3 DNA sequence: TGTGCCAGCAGTTCGGACAGAAACACTGAAGCTTTCTTT. Translation gives CASSSDRNTEAFF.

The chain employs TRBV29-1 and TRBJ2-7; TRBD2 aligns across 7 bases. CDR1 and CDR2 (germline): SQVTM, ANQGSEA. The CDR3 sequence is 15 residues long. V dropped 3 bases and J dropped 3; count of bases not matched to a gene: 11. The CDR3 nucleotides read TGCAGCGTTGAGGGAAGAGCGGGACGCAGCTACGAGCAGTACTTC. Its protein is CSVEGRAGRSYEQYF.

This clone was seen once. For the CDR3, the DNA is TGTGCCAGTAGTATAACGACAGGGTCCCTCTACGAGCAGTACTTC. It yields the protein CASSITTGSLYEQYF. The chain combines TRBV19 with TRBJ2-7, with 7 bases that match TRBD1. This CDR3 is built from 15 residues. Losses at the gene ends were 2 bases for V and 3 bases for J; bases not matched to a gene: 7. The germline V gene encodes CDR1 LNHDA and CDR2 SQIVND (reference sequence). The whole variable domain, remainder taken from reference TRBV19 and TRBJ2-7, is DGGITQSPKYLFRKEGQNVTLSCEQNLNHDAMYWYRQDPGQGLRLIYYSQIVNDFQKGDIAEGYSVSREKKESFPLTVTSAQKNPTAFYLCASSITTGSLYEQYFGPGTRLTVT.

This clone came up once. V usage is TRBV19 and J usage is TRBJ2-3; 9 nucleotides line up with TRBD2. This CDR3 is 15 amino acids long. Germline V gives CDR1 LNHDA, CDR2 SQIVND (reference sequence). After removal of 6 bases from V and 7 bases from J, the junction contained 11 bases not matched to a gene. This chain's CDR3 is CASRRFGTSFNTQYF. CDR3 DNA: TGTGCCAGTAGAAGATTCGGGACTAGCTTTAATACGCAGTATTTT. The full variable domain, its missing parts supplied by reference TRBV19 and TRBJ2-3, is DGGITQSPKYLFRKEGQNVTLSCEQNLNHDAMYWYRQDPGQGLRLIYYSQIVNDFQKGDIAEGYSVSREKKESFPLTVTSAQKNPTAFYLCASRRFGTSFNTQYFGPGTRLTVL.

The chain carries TRBV5-4 and TRBJ2-5; TRBD1 agrees at 9 bases. After removal of 0 bases from V and 4 bases from J, the junction contained 10 bases not matched to a gene. The germline V gene has CDR1 SGHNT and CDR2 YYREEE (reference sequence). This CDR3 is built from 17 residues. CDR3 bases: TGTGCCAGCAGCTTGGTTGGGACAGGGCGGTTGGGAGAGACCCAGTACTTC. Protein: CASSLVGTGRLGETQYF.

The chain employs TRBV5-5 and TRBJ2-7; 9 positions agree with TRBD2. CDR1 SGHKS and CDR2 YYEKEE come from the germline V gene (reference sequence). The CDR3 spans 15 residues. V dropped 0 bases and J dropped 3; count of bases not matched to a gene: 4. The DNA for the CDR3 is TGTGCCAGCAGCTTGGTAGCGGGAGCTGACTACGAGCAGTACTTC. As protein: CASSLVAGADYEQYF.

The table lists this clone with a few counts. V is TRBV7-2 and J is TRBJ1-5, with TRBD1 matching over 9 bases. The junction had 4 bases not matched to a gene; V was cut back by 1 base and J by 6 bases. The CDR3 consists of 15 residues. Per the germline V gene, CDR1 is SGHTA and CDR2 is FQGNSA. The CDR3 DNA follows: TGTGCCAGCAGCTTAGTAGGGACAGGGAGTCAGCCCCAGCATTTT. It yields the protein CASSLVGTGSQPQHF.

The rearrangement joins TRBV12-3 or TRBV12-4 to TRBJ2-1, with a weak D call TRBD2 (5 bases). Trimming shortened V by 0 bases and J by 7 bases, and 7 bases separated the two germline ends. The CDR3 length is 13 residues. The DNA for the CDR3 is TGTGCCAGCAGTTTAGCGCGAGGGAATGAGCAGTTCTTC. Protein: CASSLARGNEQFF.

The rearrangement uses TRBV7-9 and TRBJ2-6; weak D call: TRBD2 (6 bases). With 5 bases removed from V and 1 base from J, the gap between germline ends came to 21 bases. CDR3 length: 19 residues. Germline-derived CDR1 and CDR2 are SEHNR and FQNEAQ (reference sequence). CDR3 loop: CASSPQGAGTNSGANVLTF. The CDR3, as DNA: TGTGCCAGCAGCCCTCAAGGGGCGGGGACCAATTCTGGGGCCAACGTCCTGACTTTC. Together with reference TRBV7-9 and TRBJ2-6, the CDR3 gives the full variable domain: DTGVSQNPRHKITKRGQNVTFRCDPISEHNRLYWYRQTLGQGPEFLTYFQNEAQLEKSRLLSDRFSAERPKGSFSTLEIQRTEQGDSAMYLCASSPQGAGTNSGANVLTFGAGSRLTVL.

About this clone itself: The sample contains more than one DNA sequence encoding this CDR3. The rearrangement uses TRBV18 and TRBJ1-1; D remains ambiguous. The CDR3 contains 13 residues. The ends were cut back, 1 base at V and 3 bases at J, with 6 bases in the middle. Germline V gives CDR1 KGHSH, CDR2 LQKENI. The CDR3 loop is CASSPQGYTEAFF. In DNA, the CDR3 is TGTGCCAGCTCACCACAAGGGTACACTGAAGCTTTCTTT.

This clone was found once. The rearrangement uses TRBV6-5 and TRBJ2-7, with 10 bases lining up with TRBD2. Germline loops: CDR1 MNHEY, CDR2 SVGAGI. The CDR3 runs 16 residues. V gave up 0 bases and J gave up 0 bases; unmatched junction bases: 2. For the CDR3, the DNA is TGTGCCAGCAGTTACTCACTAGCGGGAAACTCCTACGAGCAGTACTTC. Protein product: CASSYSLAGNSYEQYF.

The chain couples TRBV4-1 to TRBJ2-7; D is possibly TRBD1 or TRBD2 (5 bases each). The CDR3 is made up of 21 amino acids. Germline V gene data show CDR1 as MGHRA and CDR2 as YSYEKL. V lost 3 bases, J lost 1 base, and 31 bases lay in between. The CDR3 reads CASSQAATPGRSSLGSYEQYF. The CDR3 DNA reads TGCGCCAGCAGCCAGGCAGCAACCCCGGGACGCTCTTCCCTTGGGTCCTACGAGCAGTACTTC.

The chain links TRBV7-6 to TRBJ1-4; 8 bases fit TRBD1. Germline V gene data show CDR1 as SGHVS and CDR2 as FNYEAQ. This CDR3 comprises 17 residues. V trimming: 3 bases; J trimming: 8 bases; junction bases outside the gene matches: 14. The CDR3 bases are TGTGCCAGCAGCTTTAACTACAGGGGGTCGGCGAAAGAAAAACTGTTTTTT. It specifies CASSFNYRGSAKEKLFF. Using reference TRBV7-6 and TRBJ1-4 for the parts outside the CDR3, the full variable domain is GAGVSQSPRYKVTKRGQDVALRCDPISGHVSLYWYRQALGQGPEFLTYFNYEAQQDKSGLPNDRFSAERPEGSISTLTIQRTEQRDSAMYRCASSFNYRGSAKEKLFFGSGTQLSVL.